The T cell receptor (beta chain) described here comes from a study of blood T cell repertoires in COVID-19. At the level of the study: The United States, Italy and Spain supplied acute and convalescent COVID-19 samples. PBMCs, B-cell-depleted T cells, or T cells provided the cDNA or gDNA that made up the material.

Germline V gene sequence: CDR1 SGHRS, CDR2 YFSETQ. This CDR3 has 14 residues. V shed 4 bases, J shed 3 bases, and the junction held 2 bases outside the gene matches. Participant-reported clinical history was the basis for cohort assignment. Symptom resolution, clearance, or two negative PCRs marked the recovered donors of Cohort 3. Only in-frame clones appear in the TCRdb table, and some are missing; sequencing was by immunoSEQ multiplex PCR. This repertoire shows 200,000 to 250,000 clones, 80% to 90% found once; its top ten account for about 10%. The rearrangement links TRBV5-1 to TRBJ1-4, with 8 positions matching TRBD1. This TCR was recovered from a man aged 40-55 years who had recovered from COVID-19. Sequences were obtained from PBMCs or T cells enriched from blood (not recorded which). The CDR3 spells CASSPGGSNEKLFF. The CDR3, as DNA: TGCGCCAGCAGCCCAGGGGGCTCTAATGAAAAACTGTTTTTT.